This is a list of T cell receptor beta chains from one sample in a study of a mutant IDH1 vaccine in newly diagnosed glioma. The antigens these receptors bind are not known. Here immunoSEQ multiplex PCR was the method, and the copy in TCRdb shows in-frame clones only, minus some. The table includes tens of thousands of clones, approximately 78% detected once. The sequences come from PBMCs, collected from a glioma patient whose treatment included an IDH1 peptide vaccine. The source is a man aged 35 to 55 with glioma. The CDR3 runs from the conserved cysteine through the conserved F or W. The D gene is left open where the match is weak. Not every row has a clone size; where given, it reads once, few, many or a size class.

D	J	V	size	DNA	CDR3
-	TRBJ2-3	TRBV29-1	-	TGCAGCGCCCCTTGGTCGCTTACGGATACGCAGTATTTT	CSAPWSLTDTQYF
-	TRBJ1-3	TRBV2	few	TGTGCCAGCAGTGGGTTAGCCATATATTTT	CASSGLAIYF
-	TRBJ1-1	TRBV6-6	-	TGTGCCAGCAGTCCCGACACTGAAGCTTTCTTT	CASSPDTEAFF
-	TRBJ1-6	TRBV5-6	-	TGTGCCAGCAGCTTGTTGGGAAGCTATAATTCACCCCTCCACTTT	CASSLLGSYNSPLHF
-	TRBJ1-2	TRBV20-1	-	TGCAGTGTAGGACACTATGGCTACACCTTC	CSVGHYGYTF
-	TRBJ1-1	TRBV29-1	-	TGCAGCGCCCAACAAGGACGGGGACACAACACTGAAGCTTTCTTT	CSAQQGRGHNTEAFF
-	TRBJ1-1	TRBV10-2	-	TGCGCCAGCGCTGACACAGGCTCGAACACTGAAGCTTTCTTT	CASADTGSNTEAFF
-	TRBJ1-2	TRBV29-1	-	TGCAGCGTCCAACGGGGGGCGGGTGCCAACTATGGCTACACCTTC	CSVQRGAGANYGYTF
-	TRBJ1-2	TRBV7-9	-	TGTGCCAGCAAAGAGGGCTATGGCTACACCTTC	CASKEGYGYTF
-	TRBJ1-2	TRBV15	-	TGTGCCACCAGCAGGGGAAGAGGGGCTAACTATGGCTACACCTTC	CATSRGRGANYGYTF
TRBD1	TRBJ1-2	TRBV7-9	-	TGTGCCAGCAGCGACCCCGGGACAGGGGAAGACTATGGCTACACCTTC	CASSDPGTGEDYGYTF
TRBD2	TRBJ2-7	TRBV5-6	-	TGTGCCAGCAGCTCGATCGGGACTAGCGGGGCCTACGAGCAGTACTTC	CASSSIGTSGAYEQYF
TRBD2	TRBJ2-2	TRBV29-1	-	TGCAGCGCCCGGACTAGCGGGGGTTTGAGCGCCGGGGAGCTGTTTTTT	CSARTSGGLSAGELFF
-	TRBJ1-1	TRBV5-1	-	TGCGCCAGCAGCTTGGCGGCAGGTGTCAACACTGAAGCTTTCTTT	CASSLAAGVNTEAFF